Listed here are 24 T cell receptor beta chains from one sample, sequenced in a study of T cell responses to AZD1222 COVID-19 vaccine. The assay was immunoSEQ multiplex PCR, and TCRdb's table has in-frame clones only and misses some. The sample holds around 130,000 clones; just over 85% are singletons and the top ten take less than 15%. Sequenced material: peripheral blood, taken on day 0 of AZD1222 vaccination. The receptors come from an adult in good health.

The chain recombines TRBV12-3 or TRBV12-4 with TRBJ2-7, with a tentative D call TRBD1 (6 bases). The CDR3 has 12 amino acids. Trimming took off 3 bases at V and 12 bases at J, with 15 bases between the two ends. In nucleotides, the CDR3 is TGTGCCAGCAGTTTCGAACAGGGTATCAGGTACTTC. This gives the protein CASSFEQGIRYF.

The chain recombines TRBV19 with TRBJ2-1, with D perhaps matching TRBD1 (6 bases). This CDR3 has 13 amino acids. The germline CDR1 and CDR2 sequences are LNHDA and SQIVND (reference sequence). V lost 1 base to trimming and J lost 9 bases, with 10 bases between them. The CDR3 nucleotides read TGTGCCAGTAGTATAGTGAGGGGGTTTGAGCAGTTCTTC. This codes for CASSIVRGFEQFF.

A note on this clone: Other DNA sequences in the sample encode the same CDR3. The chain uses TRBV20-1 and TRBJ1-1, with no clear D. CDR3 length: 11 amino acids. V was clipped by 6 bases and J by 1 base, with 6 bases between them. Germline V lookup: CDR1 DFQATT, CDR2 SNEGSKA (reference sequence). CDR3 residues: CSATGNTEAFF. In nucleotides, the CDR3 is TGCAGTGCCACCGGGAACACTGAAGCTTTCTTT.

The chain links TRBV4-3 to TRBJ1-6; D gene ambiguous. This CDR3 contains 14 residues. The V gene lost 0 bases and the J gene lost 9 bases, with 9 bases spanning the gap. Germline values: CDR1 LGHNA, CDR2 YSLEER. The CDR3 bases are TGCGCCAGCAGCCAAGAGTTCGGGATTTCACCCCTCCACTTT. As protein: CASSQEFGISPLHF.

This clone was seen only a few times. At one of its ends the junction is not consistent with the germline gene, which may arise from a read error. The V gene is TRBV10-3, the J gene TRBJ2-5, with a tentative D call TRBD2 (5 bases). Germline V lookup: CDR1 ENHRY, CDR2 SYGVKD. The length of the CDR3 is 12 residues. The CDR3 region is CAISEGVGVVHF. As DNA, the CDR3 is TGTGCCATCAGTGAGGGGGTCGGGGTCGTGCACTTC.

The rearrangement links TRBV29-1 to TRBJ2-1, with 8 bases matching TRBD1. This CDR3 comprises 16 residues. V lost 5 bases to trimming and J lost 0 bases; unmatched junction nucleotides: 9. Looked up from germline, CDR1 is SQVTM and CDR2 is ANQGSEA. The CDR3, as DNA: TGCAGCGTTTATTTCGCACAGGGGGTCTCCTACAATGAGCAGTTCTTC. As protein: CSVYFAQGVSYNEQFF.

A single count supports this clone. This chain uses TRBV7-3 with TRBJ2-3; 8 bases are a match to TRBD2. V trimming: 5 bases; J trimming: 2 bases; junction bases outside the gene matches: 6. The CDR3 totals 15 residues. Germline V gene data show CDR1 as SGHTA and CDR2 as FQGTGA. Here the CDR3 DNA reads TGTGCCAGCAGCCCCACGGGGGGGGACACAGATACGCAGTATTTT. This translates into CASSPTGGDTDTQYF.

V is TRBV5-1 and J is TRBJ2-3, with D perhaps matching TRBD1 (6 bases). With 5 bases removed from V and 0 bases from J, the gap between germline ends came to 10 bases. Germline-derived CDR1 and CDR2 are SGHRS and YFSETQ. The CDR3 loop spans 14 amino acids. CDR3 loop: CASSQGTSTDTQYF. CDR3 DNA sequence: TGCGCCAGCAGTCAGGGGACAAGCACAGATACGCAGTATTTT.

The chain is built from TRBV28 and TRBJ1-4; TRBD1 matches 7 bases. The CDR3 has 14 residues. Germline trimming cut 5 bases from V and 10 bases from J; bases unmatched to any gene: 10. Germline values: CDR1 MDHEN, CDR2 SYDVKM. The CDR3 sequence is CASSTGQGVGKLFF. The CDR3 nucleotides read TGTGCCAGCAGTACAGGGCAGGGGGTAGGAAAACTGTTTTTT.

This clone has more than one count but fewer than ten. Here the CDR3 DNA reads TGTGCCAGCAGCCCGACTAGCGGGAGGACCGGGGAGCTGTTTTTT. This encodes CASSPTSGRTGELFF. The chain recombines TRBV7-3 with TRBJ2-2, with 13 nucleotides matching TRBD2. CDR1 is SGHTA and CDR2 is FQGTGA in the germline V gene. This CDR3 has 15 residues. V shed 5 bases and J 5 bases; nucleotides not matched to a gene: 2.

The chain uses TRBV4-2 and TRBJ1-2, with a weak D call TRBD1 (6 bases). Germline CDR1 LGHNA, CDR2 YNFKEQ. The CDR3 contains 18 residues. V shed 3 bases and J shed 0 bases, with 20 bases lying between them. CDR3 sequence: CASSHIIPPDSANYGYTF. The CDR3 nucleotides read TGTGCCAGCAGCCATATTATTCCCCCGGACAGCGCTAACTATGGCTACACCTTC.

The chain carries TRBV2 and TRBJ2-2; TRBD2 agrees at 8 bases. Trimming took 9 bases from V and 2 from J; bases not matched to a gene: 8. CDR3 length equals 15 residues. Germline V gene sequence: CDR1 SNHLY, CDR2 FYNNEI. CDR3 DNA: TGTGCCAGATCTAGAACTAGCGGAAACACCGGGGAGCTGTTTTTT. Translated: CARSRTSGNTGELFF.

CDR3 region: CASSPTLGEKLFF. Written as DNA, the CDR3 is TGCGCCAGCAGCCCAACACTTGGTGAAAAACTGTTTTTT. V and J are TRBV4-1 and TRBJ1-4; D is ambiguous. Germline CDR1 reads MGHRA; CDR2 reads YSYEKL. The CDR3 is 13 residues long. The V and J ends lost 4 bases and 7 bases respectively, with 10 bases between them.

This clone has a handful of counts. The rearrangement links TRBV2 to TRBJ1-4, with 8 bases that match TRBD1. This CDR3 spans 14 amino acids. After removal of 3 bases from V and 8 bases from J, the junction contained 5 bases not matched to a gene. Germline V gene lookup returns CDR1 SNHLY and CDR2 FYNNEI. The CDR3 region has the DNA TGTGCCAGCAGTGAGGGACAGGCGAGCGAAAAACTGTTTTTT. Protein: CASSEGQASEKLFF. Complete variable domain (other parts from reference TRBV2 and TRBJ1-4): EPEVTQTPSHQVTQMGQEVILRCVPISNHLYFYWYRQILGQKVEFLVSFYNNEISEKSEIFDDQFSVERPDGSNFTLKIRSTKLEDSAMYFCASSEGQASEKLFFGSGTQLSVL.

The chain employs TRBV5-1 and TRBJ2-3, with no clear D. Trimming removed 4 bases from V and 4 bases from J, with 13 bases in between. Per the germline V gene, CDR1 is SGHRS and CDR2 is YFSETQ. The CDR3 totals 14 residues. CDR3 sequence: CASSLNLIPDTQYF. The CDR3 DNA is TGCGCCAGCAGCCTAAACCTAATACCAGATACGCAGTATTTT. The full variable domain, completed using reference TRBV5-1 and TRBJ2-3, is KAGVTQTPRYLIKTRGQQVTLSCSPISGHRSVSWYQQTPGQGLQFLFEYFSETQRNKGNFPGRFSGRQFSNSRSEMNVSTLELGDSALYLCASSLNLIPDTQYFGPGTRLTVL.

The chain carries TRBV9 and TRBJ1-6, with a possible D match to TRBD1 (5 bases). Trimming stripped 2 bases from V and 8 bases from J, with 11 bases between. Germline lookup yields CDR1 SGDLS and CDR2 YYNGEE. This CDR3 is 14 amino acids long. This CDR3 is CASSVKGTDSPLHF. CDR3 DNA sequence: TGTGCCAGCAGCGTGAAAGGGACGGATTCACCCCTCCACTTT.

This chain joins TRBV7-3 and TRBJ2-7; the match to TRBD2 covers 7 bases. CDR1 is SGHTA, CDR2 FQGTGA, per germline. The ends lost 5 bases at V and 3 bases at J; junction bases unmatched: 7. The CDR3 loop spans 14 amino acids. CDR3 amino acids: CASSQGLVGYEQYF. The CDR3 DNA reads as TGTGCCAGCAGCCAAGGACTAGTCGGCTACGAGCAGTACTTC.

V is TRBV29-1 and J is TRBJ1-1; no clear D gene. Germline lookup yields CDR1 SQVTM and CDR2 ANQGSEA. V was pared by 1 base and J by 5 bases, with 14 bases between. The CDR3 totals 14 residues. The DNA for the CDR3 is TGCAGCGTTGAAGGGAGACTTCGGAGGACTGAAGCTTTCTTT. Translating gives CSVEGRLRRTEAFF.

This clone was detected only a few times. The chain couples TRBV12-3 or TRBV12-4 to TRBJ1-6; no definite D call. This CDR3 is 12 amino acids long. V gave up 4 bases and J gave up 9 bases, with 7 bases separating them. CDR3 residues: CASSSGGSPLHF. The DNA of the CDR3 is TGTGCCAGCAGTTCCGGTGGTTCACCCCTCCACTTT.

V gene TRBV11-2 combines with J gene TRBJ1-1; 7 bases map to TRBD1. CDR1 is SGHAT, CDR2 FQNNGV, per germline. This CDR3 spans 11 amino acids. V dropped 3 bases and J dropped 12; count of bases not matched to a gene: 4. The CDR3 loop is CASSLGRGTFF. DNA of the CDR3: TGTGCCAGCAGCTTGGGCAGGGGGACTTTCTTT.

The V gene is TRBV18, the J gene TRBJ1-4; D call uncertain. This CDR3 has 14 residues. Looked up from germline, CDR1 is KGHSH and CDR2 is LQKENI. V lost 3 bases, J lost 0 bases, and 5 bases lay in between. As DNA, the CDR3 is TGTGCCAGCTCACCGGTAACAACTAATGAAAAACTGTTTTTT. Its translation is CASSPVTTNEKLFF. Supplemented by reference TRBV18 and TRBJ1-4, the full variable domain reads NAGVMQNPRHLVRRRGQEARLRCSPMKGHSHVYWYRQLPEEGLKFMVYLQKENIIDESGMPKERFSAEFPKEGPSILRIQQVVRGDSAAYFCASSPVTTNEKLFFGSGTQLSVL.

The rearrangement links TRBV7-8 to TRBJ2-3, with 16 nucleotides matching TRBD2. Per the germline V gene, CDR1 is SGHVS and CDR2 is FQNEAQ. The CDR3 runs 22 residues. V shed 4 bases and J 0 bases; nucleotides not matched to a gene: 16. The DNA of the CDR3 is TGTGCCAGCAGCTACCTAATTACCGGGACTAGCGGGAGGGCCGAAAGCACAGATACGCAGTATTTT. This gives the protein CASSYLITGTSGRAESTDTQYF.

This clone was counted a few times. The chain employs TRBV9 and TRBJ1-6, with 10 bases identical to TRBD1. Germline CDR1 SGDLS, CDR2 YYNGEE. V shed 3 bases and J 11 bases; nucleotides not matched to a gene: 8. The CDR3 is made up of 15 amino acids. CDR3 bases: TGTGCCAGCAGCGCGGGGACAGGGGAAGGACCACCCCTCCACTTT. Amino acid sequence: CASSAGTGEGPPLHF.

This clone has only one observation. The same CDR3 is also encoded by other DNA sequences in this sample. The chain couples TRBV6-5 to TRBJ2-1, with 10 positions matching TRBD2. This CDR3 has 16 amino acids. From germline, CDR1 is MNHEY and CDR2 SVGAGI. V gave up 2 bases and J gave up 4 bases; unmatched junction bases: 5. The CDR3 sequence: CASSYRSGGAYNEQFF. Here the CDR3 DNA reads TGTGCCAGCAGTTACCGGAGCGGGGGGGCTTACAATGAGCAGTTCTTC.